Listed below are T cell receptor beta chains from one sample, sequenced in a study of identifying expanded T cells in peripheral blood. Only in-frame clones appear in the TCRdb table, and some are missing; sequencing was by immunoSEQ multiplex PCR. The repertoire holds some 100,000 clones, with around 90% as singletons. The sample taken for sequencing was blood. These receptors were taken from a person between 18 and 75 years old in good health. Each CDR3 is given with its conserved first and last residue. D genes are given only for firm matches. Rows may omit the clone size; those that give it use once, few, many or a size class.

TRBV10-3	NA	14	TRBJ1-2	NA	TGTGCCATCAGTGAGTCGGGAGGGATGGGCGGCTACACCTTC	CAISESGGMGGYTF
TRBV2	TRBD1	13	TRBJ1-4	NA	TGTGCCAGCATGCAGGGGGTAAATGAAAAACTGTTTTTT	CASMQGVNEKLFF
TRBV13	NA	13	TRBJ2-2	NA	TGTGCCAGCAGTATCGAGGACACCGGGGAGCTGTTTTTT	CASSIEDTGELFF
TRBV30	NA	11	TRBJ1-1	NA	TGTGCCTGGAGTTTGAACACTGAAGCTTTCTTT	CAWSLNTEAFF
TRBV6-6	TRBD1	16	TRBJ1-2	NA	TGTGCCAGCATAGGGATACCGGACAGGGATCACTATGGCTACACCTTC	CASIGIPDRDHYGYTF
TRBV14	NA	13	TRBJ1-5	once	TGTGCCAGCAGCCAAGGACCCAATCAGCCCCAGCATTTT	CASSQGPNQPQHF
TRBV5-1	NA	14	TRBJ1-1	NA	TGCGCCAGCACCCCGGACAGAATGAACACTGAAGCTTTCTTT	CASTPDRMNTEAFF
TRBV7-6	NA	17	TRBJ2-6	NA	TGTGCCACCGGGGGGGACAGGGTAGTCTCTGGGGCCAACGTCCTGACTTTC	CATGGDRVVSGANVLTF
TRBV4-3	NA	16	TRBJ2-5	NA	TGCGCCAGCAGCCAAGGGGAACTGCTCGGCGAGGAGACCCAGTACTTC	CASSQGELLGEETQYF
TRBV18	NA	15	TRBJ2-5	NA	TGTGCCAGCTCACCACAAGTACAGGGAATCGAGACCCAGTACTTC	CASSPQVQGIETQYF
TRBV6-5	NA	16	TRBJ2-3	NA	TGTGCCAGCAGTTACGGGGGGGGGCTAGTTGCAGATACGCAGTATTTT	CASSYGGGLVADTQYF
TRBV30	NA	13	TRBJ1-1	NA	TGTGCCTGGGCCTCCAATTTGAACACTGAAGCTTTCTTT	CAWASNLNTEAFF
TRBV18	NA	13	TRBJ2-7	NA	TGTGCCAGCTCACCTTATAGCTCCTACGAGCAGTACTTC	CASSPYSSYEQYF
TRBV6-1	NA	11	TRBJ2-7	NA	TGTGCCAGCAGTTTTTACTACGAGCAGTACTTC	CASSFYYEQYF
TRBV7-2	TRBD2	15	TRBJ2-3	NA	TGTGCCAGCAGCTTGTTTGCGGGAGGGGCAGATACGCAGTATTTT	CASSLFAGGADTQYF
TRBV6-5	NA	14	TRBJ1-1	NA	TGTGCCAGCAGTTACGGTGGCGTGGAGACTGAAGCTTTCTTT	CASSYGGVETEAFF
TRBV30	NA	12	TRBJ2-1	once	TGTGCCTGGAGCGGGGACTACAATGAGCAGTTCTTC	CAWSGDYNEQFF
TRBV19	TRBD1	15	TRBJ1-2	NA	TGTGCCAGTAGTATCGAAACAGGGGGTAACTATGGCTACACCTTC	CASSIETGGNYGYTF
TRBV27	NA	15	TRBJ1-6	NA	TGTGCCAGCCGCACCGGATCCTCCTATAATTCACCCCTCCACTTT	CASRTGSSYNSPLHF
TRBV18	NA	14	TRBJ1-2	NA	TGTGCCAGCTCACCACGCGGGGAAAGTGATGGCTACACCTTC	CASSPRGESDGYTF
TRBV30	TRBD2	15	TRBJ2-3	NA	TGTGCCTGGAGTACTAGCGGGAGGGCTGGGGGTACGCAGTATTTT	CAWSTSGRAGGTQYF
TRBV18	NA	15	TRBJ1-5	NA	TGTGCCAGCTCACCACAGGACAGTCGCAATCAGCCCCAGCATTTT	CASSPQDSRNQPQHF
TRBV5-5	TRBD1	14	TRBJ2-7	NA	TGTGCCAGCAGCGGGACAGCTAATTCCTACGAGCAGTACTTC	CASSGTANSYEQYF
TRBV7-2	NA	13	TRBJ1-1	NA	TGTGCCAGCAGCTTAGATTATAGCAGAGAAGCTTTCTTT	CASSLDYSREAFF
TRBV7-2	NA	15	TRBJ1-6	NA	TGTGCCAGCAGCGCGATGGGCAGGGTAACATCACCCCTCCACTTT	CASSAMGRVTSPLHF
TRBV2	TRBD2	14	TRBJ2-7	NA	TGTGCCAGCATGGGCCAGCGGGGGTCCTACGAGCAGTACTTC	CASMGQRGSYEQYF
TRBV7-2	TRBD1	18	TRBJ2-5	NA	TGTGCCAGCAGCTCTCCTTACGGACAGGGGGCCAGGAAAGAGACCCAGTACTTC	CASSSPYGQGARKETQYF
TRBV7-3	NA	12	TRBJ2-1	NA	TGTGCCAGCAGCGATAGCCACAATGAGCAGTTCTTC	CASSDSHNEQFF
TRBV10-3	NA	18	TRBJ2-5	NA	TGTGCCATCAGTGAGTCGAATTTAAACGGCAGGGTACAAGAGACCCAGTACTTC	CAISESNLNGRVQETQYF
TRBV6-4	NA	13	TRBJ2-4	NA	TGTGCCAGCAGTGTCAAACGGGGCGACATTCAGTACTTC	CASSVKRGDIQYF
TRBV6-4	NA	15	TRBJ2-3	NA	TGTGCCAGCAGTGACTCGAGGGGCGGAACAGATACGCAGTATTTT	CASSDSRGGTDTQYF
TRBV7-9	NA	12	TRBJ2-5	NA	TGTGCCAGCAGCTTAGTAGGGGAGACCCAGTACTTC	CASSLVGETQYF
TRBV5-8	NA	12	TRBJ2-7	NA	TGTGCCAGCAGCCTCTTCGGGGGCGAGCAGTACTTC	CASSLFGGEQYF